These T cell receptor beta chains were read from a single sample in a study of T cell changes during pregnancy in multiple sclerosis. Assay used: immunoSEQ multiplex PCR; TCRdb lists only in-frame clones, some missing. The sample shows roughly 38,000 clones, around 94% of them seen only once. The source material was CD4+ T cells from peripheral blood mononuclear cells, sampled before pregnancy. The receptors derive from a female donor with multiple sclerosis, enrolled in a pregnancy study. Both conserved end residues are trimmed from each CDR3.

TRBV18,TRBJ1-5,ASSLDRGLYQPQH
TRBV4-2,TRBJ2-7,ASSQGRDSYEQY
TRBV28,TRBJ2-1,ASSLAGGPLNEQF
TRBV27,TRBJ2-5,ASSLLSGDREQETQY
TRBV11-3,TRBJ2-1,ASSLGAIAGGNNEQF
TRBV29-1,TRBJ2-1,SDLGGGLSSYNEQF
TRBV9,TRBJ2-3,ASSATGLAGTDTQY
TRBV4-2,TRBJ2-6,ASSQAGGAGANVLT
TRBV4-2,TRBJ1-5,ASSQDRGQPQH
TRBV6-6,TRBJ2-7,ASRQGVAGDVYEQY
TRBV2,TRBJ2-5,ATLPASGSWVETQY
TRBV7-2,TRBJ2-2,ASSLRTLDTGELF
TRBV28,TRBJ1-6,ASSQTGGSNSPLH
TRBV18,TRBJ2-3,ASSPFSMGTDTQY
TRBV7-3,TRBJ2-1,ASSPQRSLYNEQF
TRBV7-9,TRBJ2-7,ASSHPGDRGLEQY
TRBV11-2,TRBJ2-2,ASSFTGTGELF
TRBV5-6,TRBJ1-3,ASSFPTGAGNTIY
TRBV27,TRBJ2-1,ASSLWGLAGGNEQF
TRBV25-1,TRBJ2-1,ASSKTSGIYNEQF
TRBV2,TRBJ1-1,ASSDGGRGPGAEAF
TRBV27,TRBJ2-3,ASSLGTGITDTQY
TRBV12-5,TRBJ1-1,ASGLVHGQGAVTEAF
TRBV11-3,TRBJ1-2,ASTDRQGDYGYT
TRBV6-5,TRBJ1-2,ASSFTGTVLYGYT
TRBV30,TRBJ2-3,AWSLSPTSGTQY
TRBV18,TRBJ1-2,ASSPGTVGNYGYT
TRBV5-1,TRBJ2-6,ASSEAPFLAGKSGANVLT
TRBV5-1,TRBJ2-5,ASSYPGETQY
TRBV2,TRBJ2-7,ASRHPGLHYEQY
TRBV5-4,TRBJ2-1,ASSGGFSSEF
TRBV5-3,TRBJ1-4,ARSLGFRSTNEKLF
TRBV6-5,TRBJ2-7,ASSPGTDYEQY
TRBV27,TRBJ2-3,ASSSYGAGGNTDTQY
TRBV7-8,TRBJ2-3,ASSLGQGTDTQY
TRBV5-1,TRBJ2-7,ASSLAAGTGGREQY
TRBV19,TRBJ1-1,ASSTRQMNTEAF
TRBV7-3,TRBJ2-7,ASSLWTAAYEQY